The T cell receptor beta chain under discussion was sequenced for a study of T cell responses to AZD1222 COVID-19 vaccine (dated by TCRdb to the early 2020s). Looking at the study overall: TCR sequencing covered about 230 trial participants: nearly 210 given two doses of AZD1222 and about 26 given two doses of MenACWY control vaccine. Trial participants were enrolled by age into subgroups of 18-55, 56-69 and 70-plus years, and roughly 150, 30 and 60 TCR-sequenced participants, respectively, were included in these subgroups. What the study reported, not specific to this receptor: Most participants were white British and females outnumbered males, and the authors suggested that clonal diversity may have been underestimated. After two AZD1222 doses, spike-specific TCR breadth and depth were significantly higher than at day 0 and than in MenACWY recipients. Vaccine-associated CD4 TCRs spanned the whole spike protein, with dominant responses in regions 160-218 and 743-854. The 56-69-year group was small, and its depth increase did not reach significance, likely because of low power. Conclusions about previously exposed vaccinees were limited because only 5 or 6 AZD1222 recipients were SARS-CoV-2 seropositive at baseline. Reportedly, almost half of the unique spike-specific TCRs recognized epitopes lying outside the regions that are mutated in the B.1.351 and B.1.1.7 variants. Because no day 14 peak-response samples were available, repertoires were characterized only after the peak T cell response.

CDR1 and CDR2 (SGHAT, FQDESV) derive from the germline V gene (reference sequence). The CDR3 covers 13 residues, taking in both the cysteine and the phenylalanine. Of the read, only the CDR3 DNA is kept; its 39 bases are in frame from base 1. V lost 6 bases and J lost 4 bases, and the count of bases not matched to a germline gene is 5. The CDR3 regions of human TCRbeta chains were subjected to immunosequencing. Turning to the authors' computational methods: TCRs in the repertoires were matched against a reference library of SARS-CoV-2-specific TCRs that had been generated with the MIRA antigen-specificity platform. Breadth was defined as the fraction of unique TCRs that were SARS-CoV-2-associated, and depth was defined as the fraction of total T cells that were SARS-CoV-2-associated. Using the MIRA data, each spike-specific TCR was mapped to the spike region that the TCR reacts to and placed in a CD4 or CD8 class. Log10-transformed breadth and depth values were compared by one-way ANOVA with Sidak's multiple comparisons tests. What TCRdb holds here is the immuneACCESS table cut down to in-frame rearrangements. Part of the clones is not present; checked against another copy, under half of the missing clones reflect an unresolved V gene, and the others are unexplained. The V and J calls and clone size were taken over from that table, and D and trimming were inferred from the DNA. Within this sample are about 140,000 clones, with approximately 95% of them counted one time only. The ten most abundant clones make up less than 0.95% of the sample.

In regard to this clone: It lacks a known antigen. No base quality information exists; no much larger clone differs at one position.

Sample time point, as interpreted from the label and publication: baseline before first vaccination. The treatment or condition label of this sample denotes: meningococcal conjugate vaccine given as trial control. Vaccinee samples were obtained from the UK trials COV001 and COV002, which included a single-blind randomized controlled phase 2/3 trial of AZD1222 (ChAdOx1 nCoV-19) in healthy adults. For TCRbeta chain sequencing, PBMC samples were collected from trial participants at day 0 and at day 28 after the second dose. This clonotype was sampled from an adult in good health. Sequencing was performed on peripheral blood, taken on day 0 of MenACWY control vaccination. The chain joins TRBV11-1 to TRBJ2-5; the central 7 bases match TRBD1. CDR3 region: CASSPTGTETQYF. The DNA is as follows: TGTGCCAGCAGTCCGACAGGGACAGAGACCCAGTACTTC.